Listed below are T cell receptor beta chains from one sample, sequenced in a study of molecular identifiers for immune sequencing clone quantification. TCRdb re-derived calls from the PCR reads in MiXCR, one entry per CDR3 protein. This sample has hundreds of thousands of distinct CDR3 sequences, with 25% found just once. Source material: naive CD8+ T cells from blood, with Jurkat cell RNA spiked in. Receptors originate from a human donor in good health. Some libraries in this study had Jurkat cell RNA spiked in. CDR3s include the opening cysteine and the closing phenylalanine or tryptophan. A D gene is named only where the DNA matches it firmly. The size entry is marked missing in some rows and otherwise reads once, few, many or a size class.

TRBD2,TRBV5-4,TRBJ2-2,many,TGTGCCAGCAGCCCAGGACTAGCGGGAGGGACCGGGGAGCTGTTTTTT,CASSPGLAGGTGELFF
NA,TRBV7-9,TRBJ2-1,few,TGTGCCAGCAGCTTAGGGACACTCCACAATGAGCAGTTCTTC,CASSLGTLHNEQFF
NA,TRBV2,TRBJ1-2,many,TGTGCCAGCAGTGAAGCGCTGCGGGTTAACTATGGCTACACCTTC,CASSEALRVNYGYTF
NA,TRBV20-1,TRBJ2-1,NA,TGCAGTGCCTCCCTCTACAATGAGCAGTTCTTC,CSASLYNEQFF
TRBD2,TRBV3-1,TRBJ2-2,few,TGTGCCAGCAGCCAAGATTTCTCCGGGAGGGAGACCGGGGAGCTGTTTTTT,CASSQDFSGRETGELFF
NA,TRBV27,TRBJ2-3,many,TGTGCCAGCAGTTTGGGGTACAGAACAGATACGCAGTATTTT,CASSLGYRTDTQYF
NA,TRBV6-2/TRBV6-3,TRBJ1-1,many,TGTGCCAGCAGTTACTCGATGCCACTCACTGAAGCTTTCTTT,CASSYSMPLTEAFF
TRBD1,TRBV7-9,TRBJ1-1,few,TGTGCCAGCAGCTTAGGGGAGGGGGCCATGAACACTGAAGCTTTCTTT,CASSLGEGAMNTEAFF
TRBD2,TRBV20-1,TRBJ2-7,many,TGCAGTGCTGGAGAGGCTAGCGGGCCATCCTACGAGCAGTACTTC,CSAGEASGPSYEQYF
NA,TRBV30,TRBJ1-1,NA,TGTGCCTGGACGGATAGTTGGAACACTGAAGCTTTCTTT,CAWTDSWNTEAFF
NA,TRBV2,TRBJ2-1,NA,TGTGCCAGCAGTGAATTGATTCGGGATGAGCAGTTCTTC,CASSELIRDEQFF
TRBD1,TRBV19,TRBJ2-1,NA,TGTGCCAGTAGTTTCCGGGACAGGGGCTCCTACAATGAGCAGTTCTTC,CASSFRDRGSYNEQFF
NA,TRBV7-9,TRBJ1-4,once,TGTGCCAGCAGCTTAGTCGCCCCCAAGGGGGGAAAACTGGTTTTT,CASSLVAPKGGKLVF
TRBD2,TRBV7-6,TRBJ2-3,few,TGTGCCAGCAGCTCTAGCGGGGTGGCAGATACGCAGTATTTT,CASSSSGVADTQYF
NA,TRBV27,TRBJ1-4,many,TGTGCCAGCAGCTTAACCGCTCAGGGAAGGTCGGCTAATGAAAAACTGTTTTTT,CASSLTAQGRSANEKLFF
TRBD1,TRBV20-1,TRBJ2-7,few,TGCAGTGCTCCTACCCCGGGACAGGGGTCAGGGGAGCAGTACTTC,CSAPTPGQGSGEQYF
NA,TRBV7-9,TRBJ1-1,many,TGTGCCAGCAGCTTTGGAGTATCTGAAGCTTTCTTT,CASSFGVSEAFF
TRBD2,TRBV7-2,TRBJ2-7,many,TGTGCCAGCAGCTCCTTCGGATCAGCGGGGGGTTACGAGCAGTACTTC,CASSSFGSAGGYEQYF
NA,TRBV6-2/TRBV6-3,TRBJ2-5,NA,TGTGCCAGCATGACGGACCCTTATTTAGCAGAGACCCAGTACTTC,CASMTDPYLAETQYF
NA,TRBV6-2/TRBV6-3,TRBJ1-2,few,TGTGCCAGCAGTTACTCGATTATTGCAGGGGACTATGGCTACACCTTC,CASSYSIIAGDYGYTF
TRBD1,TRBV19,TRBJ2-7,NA,TGTGCCAGTAGTATAAGGGACAGGGACGAGCAGTACTTC,CASSIRDRDEQYF
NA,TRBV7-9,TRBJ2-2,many,TGTGCCAGCAGCCCCCCATACAGGGTCCCCGGGGAGCTGTTTTTT,CASSPPYRVPGELFF
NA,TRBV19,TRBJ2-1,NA,TGTGCCGGTAGTATAGTCTATAAAGGGGGTGAGCAGTTCTTC,CAGSIVYKGGEQFF
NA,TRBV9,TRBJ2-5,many,TGTGCCAGCAGCTCCCTTTTTATGGGGCAAGAGACCCAGTACTTC,CASSSLFMGQETQYF
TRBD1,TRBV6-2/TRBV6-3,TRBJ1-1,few,TGTGCCAGCAGCCCGGGACAGGGGAATTTTGGCACTGAAGCTTTCTTT,CASSPGQGNFGTEAFF
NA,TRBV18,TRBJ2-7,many,TGTGCCAGCTCACGTCCGGGAGACACCTACGAGCAGTACTTC,CASSRPGDTYEQYF
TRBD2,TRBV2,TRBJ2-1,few,TGTGCCAGCAGTGCAGCGCAGGGACTAGCAGGGGAGCAGTTCTTC,CASSAAQGLAGEQFF
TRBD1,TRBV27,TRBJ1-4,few,TGTGCCAGCAGTCATCTACCGGGACAGGGTAATGAAAAACTGTTTTTT,CASSHLPGQGNEKLFF
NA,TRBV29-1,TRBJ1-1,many,TGCAGCGCAGGGACTTCAGAAGCTTTCTTT,CSAGTSEAFF
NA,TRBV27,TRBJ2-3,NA,TGTGCCAGCAGTCTAACTCAAGTGACTGGCACAGATACGCAGTATTTT,CASSLTQVTGTDTQYF
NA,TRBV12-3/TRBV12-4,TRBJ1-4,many,TGTGCCAGCAGTCGCGTTGAAGGGGTCGAAAAACTGTTTTTT,CASSRVEGVEKLFF
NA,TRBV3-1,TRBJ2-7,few,TGTGCCAGCAGCCAAGGTTTACAGGTCTCCTACGAGCAGTACTTC,CASSQGLQVSYEQYF